This T cell receptor beta chain was identified in a study of OX40 agonist ivuxolimab in advanced cancers. Turning to the study itself: Administration of intravenous ivuxolimab to patients occurred every 2 weeks at 0.01 to 10 mg/kg. Patients were around 83% male with ages roughly 20 to 80, mean approximately 58. Findings and limits, study-wide: More expanded clones were seen, on average, in CD8+ T cells than in CD4+. Within 6 weeks, CD4+ and CD8+ blood T cells expanded clonally at 0.1 to 3.0 mg/kg.

This clone was seen a single time. Its target is unknown. Profiling relied on immunoSEQ multiplex PCR, and the TCRdb table lists in-frame clones only, not all of them. Among about 80,000 clones listed, more than 80% were seen once. Germline CDR1 and CDR2: LNHDA and SQIVND (reference sequence). Trimming removed 10 bases from V and 3 bases from J, with 9 bases in between. This CDR3 has 12 residues. Sequences were derived from CD4+ or CD8+ T cells sorted from blood, sampled in a trial of the OX40 agonist ivuxolimab. The sequence came from an adult with an advanced solid tumor such as melanoma, head and neck, liver or kidney cancer. V gene TRBV19 combines with J gene TRBJ2-2, with no clear D. CDR3 sequence: CATRRDTGELFF. CDR3 in DNA: TGTGCCACCAGACGGGACACCGGGGAGCTGTTTTTT.